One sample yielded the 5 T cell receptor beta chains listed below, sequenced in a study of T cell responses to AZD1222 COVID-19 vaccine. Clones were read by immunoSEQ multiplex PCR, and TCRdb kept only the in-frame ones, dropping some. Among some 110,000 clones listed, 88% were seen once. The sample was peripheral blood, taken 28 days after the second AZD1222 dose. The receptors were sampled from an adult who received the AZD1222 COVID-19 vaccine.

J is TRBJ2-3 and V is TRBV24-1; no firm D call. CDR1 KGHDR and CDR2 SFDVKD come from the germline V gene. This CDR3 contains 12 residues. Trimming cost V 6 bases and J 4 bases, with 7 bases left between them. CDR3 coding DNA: TGTGCCACCAGTCGTAACGCAGATACGCAGTATTTT. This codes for CATSRNADTQYF.

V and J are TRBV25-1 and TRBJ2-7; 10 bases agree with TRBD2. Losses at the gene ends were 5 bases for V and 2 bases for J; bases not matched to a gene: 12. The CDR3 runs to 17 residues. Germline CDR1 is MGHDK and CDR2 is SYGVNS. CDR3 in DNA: TGTGCCAGCAGTCCGGGTTGGGGGACTAGCGCAGCCTACGAGCAGTACTTC. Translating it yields CASSPGWGTSAAYEQYF.

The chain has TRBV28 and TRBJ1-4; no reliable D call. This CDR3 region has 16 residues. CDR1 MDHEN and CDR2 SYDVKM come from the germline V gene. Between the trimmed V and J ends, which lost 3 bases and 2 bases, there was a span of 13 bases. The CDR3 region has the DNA TGTGCCAGCAGTTTCTTTTCCCGGCGGACTAATGAAAAACTGTTTTTT. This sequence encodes CASSFFSRRTNEKLFF. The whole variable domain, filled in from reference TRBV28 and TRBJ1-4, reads DVKVTQSSRYLVKRTGEKVFLECVQDMDHENMFWYRQDPGLGLRLIYFSYDVKMKEKGDIPEGYSVSREKKERFSLILESASTNQTSMYLCASSFFSRRTNEKLFFGSGTQLSVL.

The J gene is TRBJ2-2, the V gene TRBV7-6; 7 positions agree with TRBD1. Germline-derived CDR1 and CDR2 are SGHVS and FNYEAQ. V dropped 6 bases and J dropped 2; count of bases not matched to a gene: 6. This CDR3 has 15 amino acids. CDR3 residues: CASRWDSLNTGELFF. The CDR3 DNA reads TGTGCCAGCAGATGGGACAGCCTTAACACCGGGGAGCTGTTTTTT. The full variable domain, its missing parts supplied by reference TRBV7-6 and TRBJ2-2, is GAGVSQSPRYKVTKRGQDVALRCDPISGHVSLYWYRQALGQGPEFLTYFNYEAQQDKSGLPNDRFSAERPEGSISTLTIQRTEQRDSAMYRCASRWDSLNTGELFFGEGSRLTVL.

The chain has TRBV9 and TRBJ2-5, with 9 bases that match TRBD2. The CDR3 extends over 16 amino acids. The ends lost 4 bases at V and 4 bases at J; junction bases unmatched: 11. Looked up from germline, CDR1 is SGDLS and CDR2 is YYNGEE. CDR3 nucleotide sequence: TGTGCCAGCAGCCTCGAACCGGGACTAGCCCTAGAGACCCAGTACTTC. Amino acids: CASSLEPGLALETQYF.